The text below deals with one TCR beta chain. The antigen is not known. These data are taken from a study of T-cell memory formation after mild COVID-19. Study outcomes and limitations: The study detected some responding clones in pre-infection memory, suggesting cross-reactive memory joined.

TCRdb reprocessed the 5' RACE reads via MiXCR and lists one record per CDR3 protein. Of more than 200,000 distinct CDR3 sequences listed, about 16% are singletons. Germline V CDR1 and CDR2: SGHVS, FNYEAQ. V gave up 2 bases and J gave up 3 bases, with 13 bases separating them. This CDR3 is 15 amino acids long. The chain employs TRBV7-6 and TRBJ1-2; D is perhaps TRBD1 (6 bases). The receptor's source is a man in his late teens or twenties who had mild COVID-19 (a few samples of this study predate the infection). Cell type and time point are not known. Source material: PBMCs or a T cell subset sorted from them (not recorded which). CDR3 nucleotides: TGTGCCAGCAGCTTACGATACTCAGGGGACTATGGCTACACCTTC. Protein: CASSLRYSGDYGYTF.